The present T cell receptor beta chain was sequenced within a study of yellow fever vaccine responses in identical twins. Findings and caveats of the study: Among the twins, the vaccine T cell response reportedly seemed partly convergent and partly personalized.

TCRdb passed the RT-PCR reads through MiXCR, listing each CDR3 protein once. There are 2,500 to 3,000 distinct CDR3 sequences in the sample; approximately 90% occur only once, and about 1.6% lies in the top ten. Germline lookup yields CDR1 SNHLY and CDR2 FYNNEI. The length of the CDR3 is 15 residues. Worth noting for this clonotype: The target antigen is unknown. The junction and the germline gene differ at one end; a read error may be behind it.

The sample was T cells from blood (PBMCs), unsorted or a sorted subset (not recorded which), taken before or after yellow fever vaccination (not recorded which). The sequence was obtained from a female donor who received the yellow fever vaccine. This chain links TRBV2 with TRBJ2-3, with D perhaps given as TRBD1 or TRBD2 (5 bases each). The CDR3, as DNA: TGTGCCAGAAGTGGGGACGGCTGGGGGACAGATACGCAGTATTTT. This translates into CARSGDGWGTDTQYF.